What follows are 23 T cell receptor beta chains derived from one specimen sequenced in a study of blood T cell repertoires in COVID-19. Libraries were prepared by immunoSEQ multiplex PCR; TCRdb keeps only in-frame clonotypes and omits some of them. The table lists 65,000 to 80,000 clones, approximately 78% of them singletons, with under 30% in the top ten. Sequenced material: peripheral blood. The receptor source for this set is a human donor in a cohort sampled during active COVID-19.

Here the CDR3 DNA reads TGCAGCGTTGCCGTCGGGGACTTTAATTCACCCCTCCACTTT. This codes for CSVAVGDFNSPLHF. The chain recombines TRBV29-1 with TRBJ1-6; D possibly corresponds to TRBD1 (5 bases). The CDR3 spans 14 residues. The V end lost 4 bases, the J end lost 6 bases, and 13 bases lay between the germline ends. Germline V gene data show CDR1 as SQVTM and CDR2 as ANQGSEA. The full variable domain, rest sourced from reference TRBV29-1 and TRBJ1-6, is SAVISQKPSRDICQRGTSLTIQCQVDSQVTMMFWYRQQPGQSLTLIATANQGSEATYESGFVIDKFPISRPNLTFSTLTVSNMSPEDSSIYLCSVAVGDFNSPLHFGNGTRLTVT.

This clone was detected only a few times. The chain combines TRBV5-1 with TRBJ2-3, with TRBD2 matching 9 bases. The CDR3 length is 17 residues. Germline trimming cut 0 bases from V and 2 bases from J; bases unmatched to any gene: 7. Germline lookup yields CDR1 SGHRS and CDR2 YFSETQ. Here the CDR3 reads CASSLATSGSPTDTQYF. The CDR3 nucleotides read TGCGCCAGCAGCTTGGCAACTAGCGGGTCACCCACAGATACGCAGTATTTT.

The J gene is TRBJ2-5, the V gene TRBV2, with TRBD2 matching over 7 bases. This CDR3 comprises 14 residues. The V gene's germline CDR1 is SNHLY and CDR2 FYNNEI. Trimming took 7 bases from V and 4 from J; bases not matched to a gene: 9. CDR3 amino acids: CASTERVAGETQYF. For the CDR3, the DNA is TGTGCCAGCACCGAAAGGGTAGCGGGAGAGACCCAGTACTTC.

This clone was seen a few times. This chain joins TRBV9 and TRBJ2-2, with 7 bases matching TRBD1. Germline V gene sequence: CDR1 SGDLS, CDR2 YYNGEE. The CDR3 spans 16 residues. With 4 bases clipped from V and 3 bases from J, the junction kept 9 bases outside the gene matches. The CDR3 DNA sequence: TGTGCCAGCAGCAGGGACCCAACAGGGGACACCGGGGAGCTGTTTTTT. Its translation is CASSRDPTGDTGELFF.

The chain couples TRBV6-5 to TRBJ2-7; 8 bases agree with TRBD2. The CDR3 covers 15 residues. The trim removed 10 bases at V and 4 bases at J, leaving 15 bases unmatched. CDR1 MNHEY and CDR2 SVGAGI come from the germline V gene. CDR3 DNA: TGTGCCACATACGGGGCAACTAGCGGAGAATACGAGCAGTACTTC. Protein product: CATYGATSGEYEQYF.

The genes are TRBV4-2 and TRBJ2-1; 7 bases agree with TRBD2. CDR1 LGHNA and CDR2 YNFKEQ come from the germline V gene. V was clipped by 1 base and J by 12 bases; unmatched bases: 6. The CDR3 contains 13 residues. CDR3 in DNA: TGTGCCAGCAGCCAAGGACTAGCCAGCCCGCAGTTCTTC. Translating gives CASSQGLASPQFF.

The chain has TRBV30 and TRBJ1-1; a possible D gene is TRBD1 (5 bases). V was pared by 8 bases and J by 1 base, with 14 bases between. The CDR3 has 13 residues. CDR1 GTSNPN and CDR2 SVGIG come from the germline V gene (reference sequence). The CDR3 region has the DNA TGTGCCGGTACGTCGGGGGGGAACACTGAAGCTTTCTTT. It translates to CAGTSGGNTEAFF.

The rearrangement joins TRBV6-6 to TRBJ1-5; a possible D gene is TRBD1 (5 bases). This CDR3 comprises 15 residues. Germline V gives CDR1 MNHNY, CDR2 SVGAGI (reference sequence). Trimming removed 0 bases at V and 1 base at J, with 7 bases between. The CDR3 nucleotides are TGTGCCAGCAGTTACTCCAGGGTAAGCAATCAGCCCCAGCATTTT. This gives the protein CASSYSRVSNQPQHF.

The chain combines TRBV6-4 with TRBJ1-5, with D perhaps matching TRBD1 (6 bases). Trimming cost V 6 bases and J 3 bases, with 15 bases left between them. The CDR3 is 15 residues long. Germline-derived CDR1 and CDR2 are MRHNA and SNTAGT. The DNA for the CDR3 is TGTGCCAGCAGCGCCTCGGGGGGGCACAATCAGCCCCAGCATTTT. Its protein is CASSASGGHNQPQHF.

The chain links TRBV2 to TRBJ2-7; TRBD1 matches at 11 bases. V gave up 7 bases and J gave up 5 bases; unmatched junction bases: 7. The CDR3 totals 14 residues. The germline V gene encodes CDR1 SNHLY and CDR2 FYNNEI. CDR3 in amino acids: CASTTDRGQNEQYF. The CDR3 coding sequence is TGTGCCAGCACCACGGACAGGGGGCAAAACGAGCAGTACTTC.

This sequence joins TRBV28 and TRBJ2-7, with TRBD1 as a possible D gene (5 bases). CDR1 is MDHEN, CDR2 SYDVKM, per germline. The V gene lost 4 bases and the J gene lost 4 bases, with 14 bases spanning the gap. The CDR3 has 14 amino acids. CDR3 sequence (DNA): TGTGCCAGCAGTTCTTCAGGGCCCTCTTACGAGCAGTACTTC. It encodes CASSSSGPSYEQYF.

This clone was found a few times. The J gene is TRBJ1-2, the V gene TRBV3-1 (or the pseudogene TRBV3-2); 7 bases are a match to TRBD1. Germline values: CDR1 LGHDT, CDR2 YNNKEL (reference sequence). V shed 5 bases and J 1 base; nucleotides not matched to a gene: 10. The CDR3 is 16 residues long. The CDR3 sequence: CASSARDSGLNYGYTF. The CDR3 DNA follows: TGTGCCAGCAGCGCCCGGGACAGCGGACTTAACTATGGCTACACCTTC.

V gene TRBV10-1 combines with J gene TRBJ1-1; D remains unclear. Germline V gene sequence: CDR1 WNHNN, CDR2 SYGVQD (reference sequence). Trimming pared 6 bases from V and 3 bases from J, leaving 11 bases between. The CDR3 runs to 13 residues. The CDR3 loop reads CASSPSTDTEAFF. Here the CDR3 DNA reads TGCGCCAGCAGCCCTTCCACGGACACTGAAGCTTTCTTT.

The chain carries TRBV6-5 and TRBJ1-5; 7 bases match TRBD1. V lost 2 bases to trimming and J lost 6 bases; unmatched junction nucleotides: 4. In germline, CDR1 is MNHEY, CDR2 SVGAGI. The CDR3 length is 14 residues. CDR3 DNA sequence: TGTGCCAGCAGTTACGGACAGGTCGGTCAGCCCCAGCATTTT. Protein: CASSYGQVGQPQHF.

The chain carries TRBV19 and TRBJ2-7, with 9 positions matching TRBD1. V trimming: 4 bases; J trimming: 4 bases; junction bases outside the gene matches: 5. This CDR3 has 14 residues. CDR1 LNHDA and CDR2 SQIVND come from the germline V gene (reference sequence). CDR3 loop: CASSTSGQGYEQYF. In nucleotides, the CDR3 is TGTGCCAGTAGTACATCGGGACAGGGTTACGAGCAGTACTTC.

V usage is TRBV15 and J usage is TRBJ1-2; D ambiguous. The CDR3 totals 12 residues. V was trimmed by 2 bases and J by 7 bases, leaving 8 bases between them. Germline values: CDR1 LNHNV, CDR2 YYDKDF (reference sequence). The CDR3, as DNA: TGTGCCACCAGCAGATCCGGGGTTGGCTACACCTTC. Protein: CATSRSGVGYTF.

V and J are TRBV29-1 and TRBJ2-1; TRBD2 agrees at 8 bases. Germline CDR1 reads SQVTM; CDR2 reads ANQGSEA. V lost 2 bases to trimming and J lost 7 bases; unmatched junction nucleotides: 10. The length of the CDR3 is 15 residues. The CDR3 DNA reads as TGCAGCGTTGAACTTTGGACTAGCAGGGGTAATGAGCAGTTCTTC. Amino acid sequence: CSVELWTSRGNEQFF.

The chain has TRBV4-1 and TRBJ2-1, with D possibly being TRBD2 (7 bases). Between the trimmed V and J ends, which lost 1 base and 7 bases, there was a span of 14 bases. This CDR3 has 15 residues. CDR1 and CDR2 from the germline V gene are MGHRA and YSYEKL. CDR3 in DNA: TGCGCCAGCAGCCAAGGGGGGGGCATAAGAAATGAGCAGTTCTTC. Its translation is CASSQGGGIRNEQFF.

The genes are TRBV5-1 and TRBJ2-1; the match to TRBD2 covers 8 bases. This CDR3 comprises 18 residues. Germline V gives CDR1 SGHRS, CDR2 YFSETQ. V gave up 0 bases and J gave up 2 bases; unmatched junction bases: 10. Here the CDR3 reads CASSLAASGLPTYNEQFF. CDR3 nucleotide sequence: TGCGCCAGCAGCTTGGCGGCTAGCGGGCTCCCCACCTACAATGAGCAGTTCTTC.

This clone was counted between two and nine times. This sequence joins TRBV7-3 and TRBJ1-6; the D gene is possibly TRBD1 (6 bases). This CDR3 contains 13 residues. V gave up 5 bases and J gave up 7 bases, with 9 bases separating them. Germline V gives CDR1 SGHTA, CDR2 FQGTGA. The CDR3: CASSADRNSPLHF. The CDR3 DNA reads TGTGCCAGCAGCGCCGACAGGAATTCACCCCTCCACTTT.

This chain connects TRBV13 to TRBJ2-3, with 11 positions matching TRBD2. Germline assignment: CDR1 PRHDT and CDR2 FYEKMQ (reference sequence). The CDR3 consists of 17 residues. With 3 bases clipped from V and 0 bases from J, the junction kept 5 bases outside the gene matches. The CDR3 spells CASSLRLAGPSTDTQYF. CDR3 in DNA: TGTGCCAGCAGCTTGAGACTAGCGGGGCCCAGCACAGATACGCAGTATTTT.

Concerning this clone: Given a much more abundant clone one base away, this may be a read error. The same CDR3 can be traced to other DNA sequences in this sample. J is TRBJ2-3 and V is TRBV5-1; D not certain. From germline, CDR1 is SGHRS and CDR2 YFSETQ. Trimming shortened V by 0 bases and J by 4 bases, and 3 bases separated the two germline ends. This CDR3 spans 12 amino acids. The CDR3, as DNA: TGCGCCAGCAGCTTGGCAGCAGATACGCAGTATTTT. It is translated as CASSLAADTQYF.

This rearrangement joins TRBV18 to TRBJ1-1; 10 bases fit TRBD1. The germline V gene has CDR1 KGHSH and CDR2 LQKENI. The length of the CDR3 is 18 residues. Germline trimming cut 0 bases from V and 1 base from J; bases unmatched to any gene: 8. The CDR3 coding sequence is TGTGCCAGCTCACCACCGGGGACAGGGGTCGCCTCGAACACTGAAGCTTTCTTT. Its protein is CASSPPGTGVASNTEAFF.